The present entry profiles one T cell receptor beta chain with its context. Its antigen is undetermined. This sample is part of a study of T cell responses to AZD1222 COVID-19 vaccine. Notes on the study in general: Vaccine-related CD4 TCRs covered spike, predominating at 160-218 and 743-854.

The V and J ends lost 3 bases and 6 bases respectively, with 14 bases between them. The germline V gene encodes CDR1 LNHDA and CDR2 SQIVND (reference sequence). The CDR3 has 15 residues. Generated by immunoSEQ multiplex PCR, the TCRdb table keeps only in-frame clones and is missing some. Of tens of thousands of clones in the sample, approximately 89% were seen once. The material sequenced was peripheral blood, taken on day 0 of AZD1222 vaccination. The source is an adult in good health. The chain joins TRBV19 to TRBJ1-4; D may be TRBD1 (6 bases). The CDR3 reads CASSIGTPEDEKLFF. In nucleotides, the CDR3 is TGTGCCAGTAGTATTGGGACACCTGAGGATGAAAAACTGTTTTTT.